The clone carrying this T cell receptor (beta chain) is a singleton in its sample. The record originates from a study of T cells after yellow fever vaccination. A single record per CDR3 protein comes from TCRdb applying MiXCR to the 5' RACE reads. The sample has some 670,000 distinct CDR3 sequences, roughly an eighth seen once. The trim removed 2 bases at V and 5 bases at J, leaving 5 bases unmatched. The germline CDR1 and CDR2 sequences are SGHRS and YFSETQ. The length of the CDR3 is 14 residues. The rearrangement uses TRBV5-1 and TRBJ1-1; 8 bases map to TRBD1. The receptor was isolated from a young man who received the YFV17D yellow fever vaccine. The input for sequencing was PBMCs, taken on the day of the yellow fever booster vaccination. The CDR3 nucleotides are TGCGCCAGCAGCTTACAGACAGGGGAGACTGAAGCTTTCTTT. Amino acid sequence: CASSLQTGETEAFF.